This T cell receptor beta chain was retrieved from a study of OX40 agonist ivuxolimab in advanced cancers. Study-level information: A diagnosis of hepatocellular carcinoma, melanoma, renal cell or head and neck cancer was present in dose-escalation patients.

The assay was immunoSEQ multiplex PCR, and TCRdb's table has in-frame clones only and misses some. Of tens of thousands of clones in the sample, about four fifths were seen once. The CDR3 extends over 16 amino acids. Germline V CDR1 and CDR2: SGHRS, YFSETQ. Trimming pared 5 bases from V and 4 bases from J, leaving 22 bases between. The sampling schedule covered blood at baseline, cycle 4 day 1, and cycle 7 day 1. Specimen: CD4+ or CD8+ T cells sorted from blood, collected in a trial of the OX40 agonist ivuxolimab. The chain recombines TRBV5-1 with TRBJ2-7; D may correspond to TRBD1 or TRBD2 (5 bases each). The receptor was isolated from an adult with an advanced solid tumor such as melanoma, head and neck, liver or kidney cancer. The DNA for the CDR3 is TGCGCCAGCAGAACGATTGGGACCGCCTCCCCTTACGAGCAGTACTTC. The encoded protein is CASRTIGTASPYEQYF. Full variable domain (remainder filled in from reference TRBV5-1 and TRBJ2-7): KAGVTQTPRYLIKTRGQQVTLSCSPISGHRSVSWYQQTPGQGLQFLFEYFSETQRNKGNFPGRFSGRQFSNSRSEMNVSTLELGDSALYLCASRTIGTASPYEQYFGPGTRLTVT.